What follows are 24 T cell receptor beta chains derived from one specimen sequenced in a study of T cell responses to AZD1222 COVID-19 vaccine. Profiled with immunoSEQ multiplex PCR; TCRdb holds only in-frame clones, not every one. This table holds around 160,000 clones, 92% found once. Specimen: peripheral blood, collected 28 days after the second AZD1222 dose. The source is an adult who received the AZD1222 COVID-19 vaccine.

The chain carries TRBV5-4 and TRBJ1-1, with TRBD1 as a possible D gene (5 bases). CDR3 length: 15 residues. Germline CDR1 and CDR2: SGHNT and YYREEE (reference sequence). Trimming shortened V by 2 bases and J by 0 bases, and 11 bases separated the two germline ends. This CDR3 is CASSFPGGVNTEAFF. For the CDR3, the DNA is TGTGCCAGCAGCTTCCCGGGGGGGGTGAACACTGAAGCTTTCTTT. Full variable domain (rest looked up from reference TRBV5-4 and TRBJ1-1): ETGVTQSPTHLIKTRGQQVTLRCSSQSGHNTVSWYQQALGQGPQFIFQYYREEENGRGNFPPRFSGLQFPNYSSELNVNALELDDSALYLCASSFPGGVNTEAFFGQGTRLTVV.

The chain recombines TRBV27 with TRBJ2-7; 8 bases map to TRBD2. J lost 2 bases, V lost 5 bases, and 2 bases had no gene match. Germline CDR1 MNHEY, CDR2 SMNVEV (reference sequence). The CDR3 spans 13 residues. The CDR3 loop is CASSTGGTYEQYF. The CDR3 nucleotides are TGTGCCAGCAGTACGGGGGGGACCTACGAGCAGTACTTC.

This chain joins TRBV11-2 and TRBJ1-2; D not certain. The V gene lost 1 base and the J gene lost 8 bases, with 8 bases spanning the gap. In germline, CDR1 is SGHAT, CDR2 FQNNGV. The CDR3 has 12 residues. This chain's CDR3 is CASSLGTEGYTF. In nucleotides, the CDR3 is TGTGCCAGCAGCTTAGGGACGGAAGGCTACACCTTC.

This chain joins TRBV5-4 and TRBJ1-5; D possibly corresponds to TRBD1 (5 bases). This CDR3 has 13 amino acids. Trimming shortened V by 0 bases and J by 5 bases, and 6 bases separated the two germline ends. Germline lookup yields CDR1 SGHNT and CDR2 YYREEE (reference sequence). CDR3 in amino acids: CASSLGGDQPQHF. CDR3 bases: TGTGCCAGCAGCTTGGGAGGGGATCAGCCCCAGCATTTT.

The J gene is TRBJ2-5, the V gene TRBV14; 7 nucleotides match TRBD2. The CDR3 runs to 15 residues. With 7 bases clipped from V and 0 bases from J, the junction kept 8 bases outside the gene matches. The V gene's germline CDR1 is SGHDN and CDR2 FVKESK. CDR3 region: CASNPLGGDQETQYF. CDR3 DNA sequence: TGTGCCAGCAACCCTCTGGGGGGGGACCAAGAGACCCAGTACTTC. Based on the CDR3 plus reference TRBV14 and TRBJ2-5, the full variable domain is EAGVTQFPSHSVIEKGQTVTLRCDPISGHDNLYWYRRVMGKEIKFLLHFVKESKQDESGMPNNRFLAERTGGTYSTLKVQPAELEDSGVYFCASNPLGGDQETQYFGPGTRLLVL.

This chain connects TRBV6-5 to TRBJ1-2, with TRBD1 as a possible D gene (5 bases). Looked up from germline, CDR1 is MNHEY and CDR2 is SVGAGI. CDR3 size: 16 residues. V was pared by 0 bases and J by 5 bases, with 16 bases between. Written as DNA, the CDR3 is TGTGCCAGCAGTTACTCGTCCGGGGCCCAGTGGTATGGCTACACCTTC. Translating gives CASSYSSGAQWYGYTF.

This chain connects TRBV6-2 or TRBV6-3 to TRBJ2-7; unclear D gene. The CDR3 has 14 residues. V dropped 3 bases and J dropped 4 bases, with 13 bases sitting between them. Germline values: CDR1 MNHEY, CDR2 SVGEGT. The CDR3 reads CASSYPRTPYEQYF. The CDR3 nucleotides read TGTGCCAGCAGTTATCCGAGGACCCCTTACGAGCAGTACTTC.

The genes are TRBV4-1 and TRBJ1-3; TRBD1 agrees at 7 bases. CDR1 is MGHRA, CDR2 YSYEKL, per germline. Trimming at V came to 3 bases and at J to 4 bases, leaving 9 bases not matched to a gene. This CDR3 spans 16 amino acids. The chain's CDR3 is CASSQPATTGGNTIYF. The CDR3 DNA reads as TGCGCCAGCAGCCAGCCCGCCACGACAGGGGGAAACACCATATATTTT.

V usage is TRBV7-9 and J usage is TRBJ1-6; no clear D gene. The length of the CDR3 is 14 residues. Trimming left V 0 bases short and J 10 bases short, with 10 bases between. Germline CDR1 SEHNR, CDR2 FQNEAQ (reference sequence). CDR3 DNA: TGTGCCAGCAGCTTAGCGAAGGATCTATCACCCCTCCACTTT. Its translation is CASSLAKDLSPLHF.

The gene calls are TRBV9 and TRBJ1-2; weak D call: TRBD1 (6 bases). V lost 4 bases, J lost 6 bases, and 13 bases lay in between. The CDR3 is 13 amino acids. Germline V gives CDR1 SGDLS, CDR2 YYNGEE. The CDR3 sequence is CASSPGVTNGYTF. As DNA, the CDR3 is TGTGCCAGCAGCCCAGGGGTTACGAATGGCTACACCTTC.

V is TRBV18 and J is TRBJ2-7, with 13 bases identical to TRBD2. In germline, CDR1 is KGHSH, CDR2 LQKENI. After removal of 4 bases from V and 5 bases from J, the junction contained 2 bases not matched to a gene. CDR3 length: 14 residues. The CDR3 sequence is CASSRTSGGDEQYF. CDR3 DNA sequence: TGTGCCAGCTCACGGACTAGCGGGGGCGACGAGCAGTACTTC.

This clone came up once. The CDR3 region has the DNA TGTGCCAGCAGCTTTCAACAGGGGGTTAGGGAAAAACTGTTTTTT. Residues: CASSFQQGVREKLFF. The V and J genes are TRBV9 and TRBJ1-4; TRBD1 agrees at 8 bases. The germline V gene encodes CDR1 SGDLS and CDR2 YYNGEE. V gave up 4 bases and J gave up 8 bases; unmatched junction bases: 10. This CDR3 has 15 residues. The full variable domain, rest sourced from reference TRBV9 and TRBJ1-4, is DSGVTQTPKHLITATGQRVTLRCSPRSGDLSVYWYQQSLDQGLQFLIQYYNGEERAKGNILERFSAQQFPDLHSELNLSSLELGDSALYFCASSFQQGVREKLFFGSGTQLSVL.

Of note for this clone: The junction departs from germline at one end; a sequencing error may be responsible. The chain carries TRBV11-2 and TRBJ1-2, with a weak D call TRBD1 (5 bases). Per the germline V gene, CDR1 is SGHAT and CDR2 is FQNNGV. The CDR3 contains 12 residues. CDR3 in amino acids: CASSLGRATVPF. As DNA, the CDR3 is TGTGCCAGCAGCTTAGGGAGGGCGACAGTTCCTTTC. The variable domain in full, completed from reference TRBV11-2 and TRBJ1-2, reads EAGVAQSPRYKIIEKRQSVAFWCNPISGHATLYWYQQILGQGPKLLIQFQNNGVVDDSQLPKDRFSAERLKGVDSTLKIQPAKLEDSAVYLCASSLGRATVPFGSGTRLTVV.

The genes are TRBV9 and TRBJ1-1; no clear D. V lost 3 bases and J lost 2, with 17 bases in between. Germline loops: CDR1 SGDLS, CDR2 YYNGEE. CDR3 length: 16 residues. The CDR3: CASSATLDSFNTEAFF. CDR3 bases: TGTGCCAGCAGCGCAACCCTAGACTCCTTTAACACTGAAGCTTTCTTT.

This clone was counted a single time. The chain is built from TRBV2 and TRBJ1-6; D uncertain. This CDR3 is built from 13 residues. Per germline, CDR1 SNHLY and CDR2 FYNNEI. The V and J ends lost 7 bases and 6 bases respectively, with 10 bases between them. CDR3 bases: TGTGCCAGCACTCGGACTGGTAATTCACCCCTCCACTTT. It encodes CASTRTGNSPLHF.

This rearrangement joins TRBV6-1 to TRBJ2-7; the D is unclear. Germline CDR1 MNHNS, CDR2 SASEGT. Trimming shortened V by 1 base and J by 0 bases, and 7 bases separated the two germline ends. The length of the CDR3 is 14 residues. CDR3 protein: CASSEEAYSYEQYF. CDR3 nucleotides: TGTGCCAGCAGTGAAGAGGCGTACTCCTACGAGCAGTACTTC.

This chain joins TRBV18 and TRBJ1-2, with TRBD1 matching over 7 bases. V was clipped by 3 bases and J by 6 bases; unmatched bases: 13. Germline V lookup: CDR1 KGHSH, CDR2 LQKENI. The CDR3 has 16 amino acids. The CDR3 reads CASSPQRGRPTDGYTF. In nucleotides, the CDR3 is TGTGCCAGCTCACCGCAGAGGGGGCGCCCCACTGATGGCTACACCTTC.

For this clone: The sample holds other DNA sequences that translate to the same CDR3. V is TRBV30 and J is TRBJ1-4; D remains unclear. The CDR3 is 12 amino acids. The germline gives CDR1 GTSNPN, CDR2 SVGIG (reference sequence). V lost 0 bases to trimming and J lost 5 bases, with 4 bases between them. Here the CDR3 DNA reads TGTGCCTGGAGTGTACCCAATGAAAAACTGTTTTTT. Its translation is CAWSVPNEKLFF.

V is TRBV21-1 and J is TRBJ1-2; TRBD1 is taken as the D call from the table, unchecked against the DNA. TRBV21-1 is designated a pseudogene. The CDR3 sequence is 14 residues long. The CDR3 DNA sequence: TGTGCCAGCAGCCCGGCGGGACAGGGAGCGGGCTACACCTTC. Translated, it gives CASSPAGQGAGYTF.

This chain links TRBV11-1 with TRBJ1-1, with unresolved D. Germline V gene data show CDR1 as SGHAT and CDR2 as FQDESV (reference sequence). This CDR3 has 13 amino acids. V was clipped by 5 bases and J by 10 bases, with 17 bases between them. CDR3 region: CASSPDPLELAFF. The CDR3 bases are TGTGCCAGCAGCCCCGACCCGCTAGAGTTAGCTTTCTTT. Drawing the rest from reference TRBV11-1 and TRBJ1-1, the complete variable domain is EAEVAQSPRYKITEKSQAVAFWCDPISGHATLYWYRQILGQGPELLVQFQDESVVDDSQLPKDRFSAERLKGVDSTLKIQPAELGDSAMYLCASSPDPLELAFFGQGTRLTVV.

This clone was found once. The rearrangement joins TRBV7-7 to TRBJ1-3, with a weak D call TRBD1 (6 bases). V was cut by 2 bases and J by 6 bases, with 20 bases left in between. CDR1 and CDR2 from the germline V gene are SSHAT and FNYEAQ (reference sequence). CDR3 length: 17 amino acids. CDR3 sequence reads: CASSLPNVGALANTIYF. The CDR3 DNA is TGTGCCAGCAGCTTACCAAACGTGGGGGCCCTGGCAAACACCATATATTTT.

In this sample, this clone turned up once. The chain is built from TRBV11-2 and TRBJ2-1, with D uncertain. V lost 7 bases and J 2 bases, leaving 12 bases between the germline ends. The V gene's germline CDR1 is SGHAT and CDR2 FQNNGV. The CDR3 is made up of 14 amino acids. CDR3 loop: CASTLAATYNEQFF. CDR3 bases: TGTGCCAGCACCCTGGCGGCGACCTACAATGAGCAGTTCTTC.

V usage is TRBV7-9 and J usage is TRBJ2-1; maybe TRBD2 (7 bases). CDR1 and CDR2 from the germline V gene are SEHNR and FQNEAQ (reference sequence). V lost 1 base to trimming and J lost 6 bases, with 16 bases between them. The CDR3 runs to 16 residues. CDR3 DNA sequence: TGTGCCAGCAGCTTAGTCCGAGGGGGGGTAGGCAATGAGCAGTTCTTC. Its protein is CASSLVRGGVGNEQFF.

V and J are TRBV28 and TRBJ1-1; a possible D gene is TRBD1 (6 bases). The germline gives CDR1 MDHEN, CDR2 SYDVKM. The length of the CDR3 is 13 residues. V lost 9 bases and J 1 base, leaving 12 bases between the germline ends. The CDR3 coding sequence is TGTGCCAGTACAGGGTTTCCGAACACTGAAGCTTTCTTT. Its translation: CASTGFPNTEAFF.